Following are 5 T cell receptor beta chains from one sample sequenced in a study of T-cell reconstitution after alpha-beta-depleted transplantation in children. This sample's TCRbeta library carried unique molecular identifier barcodes. One entry per CDR3 protein results from TCRdb running MiXCR on the PCR reads. The table lists approximately 1,000,000 distinct CDR3 sequences, around 30% of them singletons. This sample comprised PBMCs, mostly from graft donor cells, obtained 360 days after TCRalphabeta/CD19-depleted stem cell transplant. Source of these receptors: a boy in the first two years of life who had a stem cell transplant for SCID, so the T cells may come from the graft donor.

Only a few counts were recorded for this clonotype. CDR3 amino acids: CASSLKLKQFF. CDR3 in DNA: TGTGCCAGCAGCTTAAAACTTAAGCAGTTCTTC. This sequence joins TRBV7-8 and TRBJ2-1, with D unclear. The V gene lost 2 bases and the J gene lost 11 bases, with 7 bases spanning the gap. Germline loops: CDR1 SGHVS, CDR2 FQNEAQ. The length of the CDR3 is 11 residues.

This clonotype has a handful of counts. The V and J genes are TRBV11-2 and TRBJ2-1; a weak D match, TRBD2 (6 bases). The CDR3 runs 17 residues. Trimming stripped 2 bases from V and 0 bases from J, with 14 bases between. Looked up from germline, CDR1 is SGHAT and CDR2 is FQNNGV. CDR3 sequence: CASSLMYGGSSYNEQFF. For the CDR3, the DNA is TGTGCCAGCAGCTTAATGTACGGAGGGAGCTCCTACAATGAGCAGTTCTTC. The whole variable domain, remainder taken from reference TRBV11-2 and TRBJ2-1, is EAGVAQSPRYKIIEKRQSVAFWCNPISGHATLYWYQQILGQGPKLLIQFQNNGVVDDSQLPKDRFSAERLKGVDSTLKIQPAKLEDSAVYLCASSLMYGGSSYNEQFFGPGTRLTVL.

V usage is TRBV9 and J usage is TRBJ2-3; D might be TRBD1 or TRBD2, each matching 5 bases. The V end was cut by 0 bases, the J end by 6 bases, with 17 bases between. Germline V gives CDR1 SGDLS, CDR2 YYNGEE. The CDR3 runs to 16 residues. The CDR3 loop reads CASSVGDGVLGDTQYF. The DNA of the CDR3 is TGTGCCAGCAGCGTAGGGGACGGGGTACTTGGGGATACGCAGTATTTT.

This clonotype was recorded only once. The chain couples TRBV7-8 to TRBJ2-7, with TRBD1 identical over 9 bases. Trimming at V came to 1 base and at J to 2 bases, leaving 6 bases not matched to a gene. The CDR3 loop spans 16 amino acids. CDR1 SGHVS and CDR2 FQNEAQ come from the germline V gene. The CDR3 protein is CASSLEEGTGTYEQYF. CDR3 DNA sequence: TGTGCCAGCAGCTTAGAAGAGGGGACAGGGACCTACGAGCAGTACTTC.

V is TRBV5-1 and J is TRBJ2-6; 7 nucleotides match TRBD1. J was trimmed by 0 bases and V by 4 bases; bases with no gene match: 13. From germline, CDR1 is SGHRS and CDR2 YFSETQ. This CDR3 region has 19 residues. CDR3 DNA sequence: TGCGCCAGCAGCCCTGTAGGGACAGAACTACGCTCTGGGGCCAACGTCCTGACTTTC. It translates to CASSPVGTELRSGANVLTF.